These T cell receptor beta chains were read from a single sample in a study of human T cells and chemical hapten exposure. TCRdb re-analysed the RACE reads in MiXCR, keeping a single row per CDR3 protein. The top ten clones hold over 2% of a sample with 84,000 or so distinct CDR3 sequences, more than 8.5% of them seen once. The material was whole blood, obtained in connection with sensitization to the hapten diphenylcyclopropenone (DPC). The receptors here all came from a woman in her thirties with alopecia areata. Some clones in this sample may be carry-over from other donors' samples. Each CDR3 is given with its conserved first and last residue. Fields, in order: clone size, V gene, D gene, J gene, CDR3 protein, CDR3 DNA. A D gene is named only where the DNA matches it firmly. Only some rows state a clone size, as once, few, many or a class for expanded clones.

few	TRBV6-5	.	TRBJ2-7	CASSYSESPWYEQYF	TGTGCCAGCAGTTACTCAGAGTCCCCGTGGTACGAGCAGTACTTC
.	TRBV5-1	.	TRBJ2-7	CASRFVRGHEQYF	TGCGCCAGCAGATTCGTCCGGGGTCATGAGCAGTACTTC
many	TRBV6-5	TRBD1	TRBJ1-1	CASSLRGRAEAFF	TGTGCCAGCAGCCTGAGGGGGCGGGCTGAAGCTTTCTTT
.	TRBV29-1	.	TRBJ1-2	CSVEVQLQNGYTF	TGCAGCGTTGAAGTGCAGCTTCAGAATGGCTACACCTTC
.	TRBV20-1	.	TRBJ2-5	CSALDQETQYF	TGCAGTGCTTTAGACCAAGAGACCCAGTACTTC
.	TRBV20-1	.	TRBJ2-3	CSARYTTDTQYF	TGCAGTGCTAGATACACCACAGATACGCAGTATTTT
.	TRBV7-9	.	TRBJ1-3	CASSLGPRNTIYF	TGTGCCAGCAGCTTAGGTCCCAGAAACACCATATATTTT
.	TRBV2	TRBD2	TRBJ2-5	CASSGLTSGVQETQYF	TGTGCCAGCAGTGGCCTGACTAGCGGGGTCCAAGAGACCCAGTACTTC
.	TRBV20-1	TRBD1	TRBJ1-5	CSARPPGGQPQHF	TGCAGTGCTAGACCGCCAGGGGGTCAGCCCCAGCATTTT
.	TRBV9	.	TRBJ1-6	CASSVEDSLNSPLHF	TGTGCCAGCAGCGTAGAGGACAGTCTTAATTCACCCCTCCACTTT
many	TRBV9	.	TRBJ1-6	CASSVGVSDYNSPLHF	TGTGCCAGCAGCGTAGGGGTCAGCGACTATAATTCACCCCTCCACTTT
many	TRBV4-2	TRBD2	TRBJ2-1	CASSLGGIDQYNEQFF	TGTGCCAGCAGCCTGGGGGGGATTGACCAATACAATGAGCAGTTCTTC
many	TRBV27	.	TRBJ1-6	CASSLAQGYSYNSPLHF	TGTGCCAGCAGTTTAGCCCAGGGTTACTCCTATAATTCACCCCTCCACTTT
many	TRBV11-3	TRBD1	TRBJ1-2	CASSGGTAVRYGYTF	TGTGCCAGCAGCGGAGGGACAGCCGTCCGCTATGGCTACACCTTC
.	TRBV6-5	.	TRBJ1-2	CASSYIAGEVYGYTF	TGTGCCAGCAGTTACATCGCAGGGGAGGTCTATGGCTACACCTTC
many	TRBV6-2/TRBV6-3	TRBD2	TRBJ2-1	CASGRTSGKNEQFF	TGTGCCAGCGGACGGACTAGCGGGAAGAATGAGCAGTTCTTC
few	TRBV27	.	TRBJ2-1	CASRGSPRSANEQFF	TGTGCCAGCAGAGGCAGCCCAAGATCTGCCAATGAGCAGTTCTTC
many	TRBV4-3	.	TRBJ2-3	CASSQETMGGTDTQYF	TGCGCCAGCAGCCAAGAAACAATGGGAGGCACAGATACGCAGTATTTT
many	TRBV12-3/TRBV12-4	.	TRBJ1-1	CASSFRAGDTEAFF	TGTGCCAGCAGTTTTAGGGCAGGGGACACTGAAGCTTTCTTT
.	TRBV7-9	.	TRBJ2-1	CASSLMEGNEQFF	TGTGCCAGCAGCTTAATGGAGGGAAATGAGCAGTTCTTC
few	TRBV6-5	TRBD1	TRBJ1-1	CASSYFGQGGEAFF	TGTGCCAGCAGTTACTTCGGACAGGGCGGGGAAGCTTTCTTT
many	TRBV5-5	.	TRBJ2-5	CASSLAPGGYQETQYF	TGTGCCAGCAGCTTGGCCCCAGGGGGGTACCAAGAGACCCAGTACTTC
many	TRBV19	TRBD2	TRBJ2-1	CASSSGGPEQFF	TGTGCCAGTAGTTCGGGGGGGCCTGAGCAGTTCTTC
.	TRBV27	.	TRBJ2-2	CASGEWQVGTGELFF	TGTGCCAGCGGGGAGTGGCAGGTCGGCACCGGGGAGCTGTTTTTT
many	TRBV14	TRBD2	TRBJ2-4	CASSQEASGPQYF	TGTGCCAGCAGCCAAGAGGCTAGCGGGCCGCAGTACTTC
few	TRBV29-1	.	TRBJ2-3	CSVTGDLADTQYF	TGCAGCGTTACGGGGGACCTCGCAGATACGCAGTATTTT
many	TRBV5-1	.	TRBJ1-1	CASSLGLQPMNTEAFF	TGCGCCAGCAGCTTGGGTCTTCAGCCGATGAACACTGAAGCTTTCTTT
.	TRBV3-1	.	TRBJ1-1	CASSQGGSVRAFF	TGTGCCAGCAGCCAAGGCGGATCGGTAAGAGCTTTCTTT
few	TRBV9	TRBD1	TRBJ1-6	CASSVTGSGSPLHF	TGTGCCAGCAGCGTGACAGGGTCCGGGTCACCCCTCCACTTT
many	TRBV27	.	TRBJ1-6	CASSSAGQNYNSPLHF	TGTGCCAGCAGCTCCGCCGGACAGAACTATAATTCACCCCTCCACTTT
many	TRBV6-6	TRBD1	TRBJ1-5	CASSYSDRGSNQPQHF	TGTGCCAGCAGTTACTCCGACAGGGGAAGCAATCAGCCCCAGCATTTT
.	TRBV28	TRBD1	TRBJ1-2	CASRSTGGGIYGYTF	TGTGCCAGCAGGTCCACAGGGGGCGGAATCTATGGCTACACCTTC
.	TRBV5-4	TRBD1	TRBJ2-1	CASTTSGTGGGEQFF	TGTGCCAGCACAACATCCGGGACAGGGGGGGGTGAGCAGTTCTTC
many	TRBV6-1	.	TRBJ2-2	CASSEKWQLSTSNTGELFF	TGTGCCAGCAGTGAAAAGTGGCAGCTCTCCACCTCTAACACCGGGGAGCTGTTTTTT
.	TRBV9	.	TRBJ2-2	CASSVQGSTGELFF	TGTGCCAGCAGCGTTCAGGGAAGTACCGGAGAGCTGTTTTTT
many	TRBV7-6	.	TRBJ2-2	CASSLVTGNTGELFF	TGTGCCAGCAGCCTTGTGACAGGGAACACCGGGGAGCTGTTTTTT
.	TRBV28	.	TRBJ1-1	CASGLSRGGTEAFF	TGTGCCAGCGGCTTATCCAGGGGTGGGACTGAAGCTTTCTTT
.	TRBV20-1	TRBD1	TRBJ1-4	CSARDSGTGREKLFF	TGCAGTGCTAGAGATTCTGGGACAGGGCGCGAAAAACTGTTTTTT
many	TRBV12-3/TRBV12-4	TRBD1	TRBJ2-2	CASSFWQGAQGTGELFF	TGTGCCAGCAGTTTCTGGCAGGGGGCCCAGGGGACCGGGGAGCTGTTTTTT
many	TRBV4-3	.	TRBJ2-7	CASSVREGYEQYF	TGCGCCAGCAGTGTCAGAGAGGGCTACGAGCAGTACTTC
.	TRBV6-6	.	TRBJ1-2	CASSYEINYGYTF	TGTGCCAGCAGTTACGAGATCAACTATGGCTACACCTTC
few	TRBV9	.	TRBJ2-5	CASSAKPGETQYF	TGTGCCAGCAGCGCTAAGCCTGGGGAGACCCAGTACTTC
many	TRBV4-2	TRBD1	TRBJ2-7	CASSQETPGTGIDEQYF	TGTGCCAGCAGCCAAGAGACCCCCGGGACAGGGATCGACGAGCAGTACTTC
few	TRBV25-1	.	TRBJ2-1	CASSMSIPLYNEQFF	TGTGCCAGCAGTATGTCGATCCCCCTTTACAATGAGCAGTTCTTC
many	TRBV7-2	.	TRBJ2-3	CASSSVTDTQYF	TGTGCCAGCAGCTCTGTCACAGATACGCAGTATTTT
few	TRBV7-6	.	TRBJ2-5	CASSLGPRGGPQETQYF	TGTGCCAGCAGCTTAGGGCCCCGAGGGGGACCCCAAGAGACCCAGTACTTC
many	TRBV11-2	.	TRBJ1-1	CASSFTSINTEAFF	TGTGCCAGCAGCTTTACTTCCATCAACACTGAAGCTTTCTTT
.	TRBV5-1	.	TRBJ1-4	CASSYTTNEKLFF	TGCGCCAGCAGCTACACAACTAATGAAAAACTGTTTTTT
many	TRBV29-1	TRBD2	TRBJ2-1	CSVGGLAGAEQFF	TGCAGCGTTGGAGGACTAGCGGGGGCTGAGCAGTTCTTC
.	TRBV12-3/TRBV12-4	.	TRBJ1-1	CASRNNGNTEAFF	TGTGCCAGCAGGAATAACGGGAACACTGAAGCTTTCTTT
few	TRBV6-1	.	TRBJ2-7	CASSEVGGDEQYF	TGTGCCAGCAGTGAAGTCGGAGGGGACGAGCAGTACTTC
many	TRBV30	TRBD1	TRBJ1-1	CACSRQGYTEAFF	TGTGCCTGCTCAAGACAGGGGTACACTGAAGCTTTCTTT
.	TRBV12-3/TRBV12-4	.	TRBJ2-4	CASSLAGGLAKNIQYF	TGTGCCAGCAGTTTAGCGGGGGGGCTAGCCAAAAACATTCAGTACTTC